This T cell receptor (beta chain) was observed in a study of T cell clones after liver transplantation. Study-level information: Three of the eight recipients were HCV-positive; the rest had non-autoimmune, non-viral transplant indications.

The CDR3 loop spans 17 amino acids. CDR1 is SGHDN, CDR2 FVKESK, per germline. The J segment lost 4 bases and the V segment lost 1 base, leaving 7 bases of the junction unmatched. The method was immunoSEQ multiplex PCR; TCRdb's version includes in-frame clones alone and lacks a portion of them. The table shows some 120,000 clones, with 90% occurring only once. Study-wide findings and caveats: Donor-reactive sequences fell more than third party-reactive ones, suggesting partial deletion.

On this clone itself: Its antigen is still unknown.

The receptor comes from a human patient who received a liver transplant. A subset of T cells may come from the graft donor. The rearrangement links TRBV14 to TRBJ2-1, with 10 bases matching TRBD2. The sample in question was CD4+ T cells from blood, obtained 12 months after liver transplant. The CDR3 DNA reads as TGTGCCAGCAGCCAAGTTCCTAGCGGGAGTTCGTACAATGAGCAGTTCTTC. This sequence encodes CASSQVPSGSSYNEQFF. The variable domain in full, with the rest retrieved from reference TRBV14 and TRBJ2-1, is EAGVTQFPSHSVIEKGQTVTLRCDPISGHDNLYWYRRVMGKEIKFLLHFVKESKQDESGMPNNRFLAERTGGTYSTLKVQPAELEDSGVYFCASSQVPSGSSYNEQFFGPGTRLTVL.